Below are 14 T cell receptor beta chains sequenced from a single sample in a study of T cells after posttransplantation cyclophosphamide (dated by TCRdb to about 2016). Receptor libraries were prepared by the immunoSEQ multiplex PCR assay. TCRdb obtained this table from immuneACCESS and retained in-frame rearrangements with V and J assigned. These tables miss some clones; where compared with another copy, unresolved V genes account for less than half of the shortfall, and the remainder is unexplained. For this sample there are about 3,100 clones; around three quarters appear just once. Around a fifth of the sample is held by the ten biggest clonotypes. Sequenced: memory CD8+ T cells sorted from blood. The receptors were gathered from a woman aged 60-70 years in good health, CMV-negative, and a related stem cell transplant donor.

In its sample, this clone was seen a few times. The chain uses TRBV9 and TRBJ2-3; TRBD2 agrees at 11 bases. J was trimmed by 2 bases and V by 4 bases; bases with no gene match: 6. Germline-derived CDR1 and CDR2 are SGDLS and YYNGEE. The CDR3 extends over 16 amino acids. This CDR3 reads CASSPGLAANTDTQYF. As DNA, the CDR3 is TGTGCCAGCAGCCCGGGACTAGCGGCAAACACAGATACGCAGTATTTT.

The rearrangement links TRBV30 to TRBJ2-2; 13 positions match TRBD2. The CDR3 runs to 15 residues. V trimming: 0 bases; J trimming: 6 bases; junction bases outside the gene matches: 1. Looked up from germline, CDR1 is GTSNPN and CDR2 is SVGIG (reference sequence). This chain's CDR3 is CAWSVLAGGSGELFF. CDR3 sequence (DNA): TGTGCCTGGAGTGTACTAGCGGGAGGGTCCGGGGAGCTGTTTTTT.

J is TRBJ2-5 and V is TRBV29-1; D unclear. Between the trimmed V and J ends, which lost 0 bases and 5 bases, there was a span of 7 bases. The germline V gene has CDR1 SQVTM and CDR2 ANQGSEA. CDR3 length: 12 residues. The CDR3 region has the DNA TGCAGCGTTGAAGAATTCCGGGAGACCCAGTACTTC. Translating it yields CSVEEFRETQYF.

The rearrangement links TRBV4-3 to TRBJ1-5, with D unclear. This CDR3 has 15 amino acids. V dropped 0 bases and J dropped 0 bases, with 6 bases sitting between them. Looked up from germline, CDR1 is LGHNA and CDR2 is YSLEER. Here the CDR3 DNA reads TGCGCCAGCAGCCAAGACCGGTTTAGCAATCAGCCCCAGCATTTT. Translated: CASSQDRFSNQPQHF.

Comments on this clone: The junction departs from the called germline gene at one end, perhaps through a read error. This specimen includes other DNA sequences encoding the same CDR3. The chain uses TRBV6-6 and TRBJ1-6; 10 nucleotides agree with TRBD1. From germline, CDR1 is MNHNY and CDR2 SVGAGI (reference sequence). The CDR3 consists of 15 residues. The CDR3: CASRTPGQGNSPLHF. DNA for the CDR3: TGTGCCAGCAGAACCCCGGGACAGGGGAATTCCCCCCTCCACTTT.

This clone was observed a single time. This rearrangement joins TRBV5-1 to TRBJ2-1, with D perhaps matching TRBD1 (6 bases). The CDR3 consists of 16 residues. Germline CDR1 SGHRS, CDR2 YFSETQ. Between the trimmed V and J ends, which lost 2 bases and 4 bases, there was a span of 16 bases. The CDR3 sequence is CASSLENRVDYNEQFF. The CDR3 coding sequence is TGCGCCAGCAGCTTAGAGAACAGGGTAGATTACAATGAGCAGTTCTTC.

The chain combines TRBV6-1 with TRBJ1-1; D gene ambiguous. CDR1 and CDR2 (germline): MNHNS, SASEGT. Trimming took off 3 bases at V and 10 bases at J, with 21 bases between the two ends. This CDR3 is 15 amino acids long. The DNA of the CDR3 is TGTGCCAGCAGTGAGCGCTTTAACCCCTCCCTAGTAGCTTTCTTT. Its translation is CASSERFNPSLVAFF.

The chain uses TRBV2 and TRBJ2-5, with TRBD2 identical over 9 bases. The trim removed 6 bases at V and 2 bases at J, leaving 7 bases unmatched. CDR1 SNHLY and CDR2 FYNNEI come from the germline V gene. The CDR3 loop spans 15 amino acids. The CDR3 spells CASRVAGESQETQYF. CDR3 sequence (DNA): TGTGCCAGCAGAGTAGCGGGGGAATCTCAAGAGACCCAGTACTTC.

The chain is built from TRBV29-1 and TRBJ1-1; 9 nucleotides match TRBD1. The CDR3 runs to 13 residues. CDR1 SQVTM and CDR2 ANQGSEA come from the germline V gene. The J segment lost 1 base and the V segment lost 7 bases, leaving 4 bases of the junction unmatched. CDR3 in DNA: TGCAGCGCTTTGGACAGGGGGAACACTGAAGCTTTCTTT. Its protein is CSALDRGNTEAFF.

V is TRBV5-1 and J is TRBJ2-1, with 9 nucleotides matching TRBD2. The germline V gene encodes CDR1 SGHRS and CDR2 YFSETQ. The ends lost 6 bases at V and 7 bases at J; junction bases unmatched: 11. CDR3 length: 15 amino acids. The CDR3: CASKYEIAGENEQFF. The DNA for the CDR3 is TGCGCCAGCAAGTATGAGATAGCGGGGGAAAATGAGCAGTTCTTC.

The rearrangement joins TRBV29-1 to TRBJ2-3, with 8 positions matching TRBD1. CDR1 and CDR2 from the germline V gene are SQVTM and ANQGSEA. The ends lost 7 bases at V and 1 base at J; junction bases unmatched: 7. CDR3 length: 14 residues. The CDR3 DNA sequence: TGCAGCGCCGCAGGGGGCAGGGGCACAGATACGCAGTATTTT. The encoded protein is CSAAGGRGTDTQYF.

This clone was seen only a few times. The chain is built from TRBV27 and TRBJ2-1; TRBD1 agrees at 11 bases. V was pared by 7 bases and J by 3 bases, with 5 bases of the junction left unmatched. There are 15 residues in the CDR3. In germline, CDR1 is MNHEY, CDR2 SMNVEV (reference sequence). The CDR3 reads CASTTGTGGYNEQFF. CDR3 in DNA: TGTGCCAGCACAACCGGGACAGGGGGCTACAATGAGCAGTTCTTC.

The CDR3 protein is CAISERGGGDTDTQYF. CDR3 coding DNA: TGTGCCATCAGTGAGCGGGGCGGGGGGGACACAGATACGCAGTATTTT. The rearrangement joins TRBV10-3 to TRBJ2-3; TRBD2 matches at 9 bases. The CDR3 consists of 16 residues. V was clipped by 2 bases and J by 2 bases; unmatched bases: 5. The germline V gene encodes CDR1 ENHRY and CDR2 SYGVKD.

This sequence joins TRBV9 and TRBJ2-3; perhaps TRBD2 as D (6 bases). V was trimmed by 0 bases and J by 4 bases, leaving 12 bases between them. The germline CDR1 and CDR2 sequences are SGDLS and YYNGEE. The CDR3 spans 15 residues. Here the CDR3 DNA reads TGTGCCAGCAGCGTAGACGGGGGATGGTCAGATACGCAGTATTTT. It translates to CASSVDGGWSDTQYF. The variable domain in full, with the rest retrieved from reference TRBV9 and TRBJ2-3, is DSGVTQTPKHLITATGQRVTLRCSPRSGDLSVYWYQQSLDQGLQFLIQYYNGEERAKGNILERFSAQQFPDLHSELNLSSLELGDSALYFCASSVDGGWSDTQYFGPGTRLTVL.